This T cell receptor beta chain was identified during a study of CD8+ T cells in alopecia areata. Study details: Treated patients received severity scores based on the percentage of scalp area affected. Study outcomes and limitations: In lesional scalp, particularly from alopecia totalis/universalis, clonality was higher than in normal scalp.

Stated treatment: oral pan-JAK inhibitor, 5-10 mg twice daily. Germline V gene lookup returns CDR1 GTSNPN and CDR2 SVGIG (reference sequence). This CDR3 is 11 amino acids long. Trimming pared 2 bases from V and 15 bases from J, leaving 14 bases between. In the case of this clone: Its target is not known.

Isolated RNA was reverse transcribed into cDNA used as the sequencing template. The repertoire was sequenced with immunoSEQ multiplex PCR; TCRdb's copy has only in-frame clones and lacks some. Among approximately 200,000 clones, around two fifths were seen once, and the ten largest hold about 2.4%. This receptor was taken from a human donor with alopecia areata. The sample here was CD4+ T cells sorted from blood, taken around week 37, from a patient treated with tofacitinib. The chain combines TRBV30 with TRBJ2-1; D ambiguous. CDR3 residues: CAWSTSARRFF. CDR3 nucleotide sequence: TGTGCCTGGAGTACCTCTGCCCGTCGGTTCTTC.